One and the same sample provided the 8 T cell receptor beta chains below, sequenced in a study of T cell responses to AZD1222 COVID-19 vaccine. The assay was immunoSEQ multiplex PCR, and TCRdb's table has in-frame clones only and misses some. The sample has over 95,000 clones, 80% to 90% seen once; the top ten hold about 12%. The starting material was peripheral blood, obtained on day 0 of AZD1222 vaccination. The receptors were sampled from an adult in good health.

The rearrangement links TRBV6-5 to TRBJ1-1; 9 bases match TRBD1. The CDR3 sequence is 15 residues long. The V gene's germline CDR1 is MNHEY and CDR2 SVGAGI. V was pared by 5 bases and J by 0 bases, with 4 bases of the junction left unmatched. CDR3 sequence reads: CASSTGQGLNTEAFF. CDR3 nucleotide sequence: TGTGCCAGCAGTACAGGACAGGGGTTGAACACTGAAGCTTTCTTT.

DNA of the CDR3: TGTGCCAGCAGCCACACAGGGGGAAATCAGCCCCAGCATTTT. Protein product: CASSHTGGNQPQHF. V gene TRBV3-1 (or the pseudogene TRBV3-2) combines with J gene TRBJ1-5, with TRBD1 matching over 8 bases. Trimming at V came to 3 bases and at J to 4 bases, leaving 2 bases not matched to a gene. Germline loops: CDR1 LGHDT, CDR2 YNNKEL (reference sequence). The CDR3 is 14 amino acids.

The chain links TRBV6-2 or TRBV6-3 to TRBJ1-2; D gene unclear. Germline V gene data show CDR1 as MNHEY and CDR2 as SVGEGT. This CDR3 contains 14 residues. V was shortened by 6 bases and J by 0 bases, with 11 bases between the two germline ends. The CDR3, as DNA: TGTGCCAGCAGCACTGCCGACTCTAACTATGGCTACACCTTC. Translated: CASSTADSNYGYTF.

The chain combines TRBV5-1 with TRBJ1-4, with a possible D match to TRBD1 (5 bases). Germline CDR1 SGHRS, CDR2 YFSETQ. CDR3 length: 14 amino acids. V lost 2 bases, J lost 0 bases, and 5 bases lay in between. DNA of the CDR3: TGCGCCAGCAGCTTAGGGGCAACTAATGAAAAACTGTTTTTT. It is translated as CASSLGATNEKLFF. Using reference TRBV5-1 and TRBJ1-4 for the parts outside the CDR3, the full variable domain is KAGVTQTPRYLIKTRGQQVTLSCSPISGHRSVSWYQQTPGQGLQFLFEYFSETQRNKGNFPGRFSGRQFSNSRSEMNVSTLELGDSALYLCASSLGATNEKLFFGSGTQLSVL.

The V and J genes are TRBV28 and TRBJ2-1; 13 bases match TRBD2. V shed 8 bases, J shed 2 bases, and the junction held 9 bases outside the gene matches. This CDR3 region has 17 residues. Germline CDR1 MDHEN, CDR2 SYDVKM. The CDR3 spells CASLPILAGGPYNEQFF. The DNA of the CDR3 is TGTGCCAGCCTTCCCATACTAGCGGGAGGGCCCTACAATGAGCAGTTCTTC.

This clone came up once. Written as DNA, the CDR3 is TGTGCCAGCACTCTGGGGTTAGCGGAAAACAATGAGCAGTTCTTC. It encodes CASTLGLAENNEQFF. The chain uses TRBV5-4 and TRBJ2-1; D might be TRBD2 (6 bases). This CDR3 spans 15 amino acids. Trimming shortened V by 6 bases and J by 5 bases, and 18 bases separated the two germline ends. Germline CDR1 is SGHNT and CDR2 is YYREEE (reference sequence).

About this clone itself: The same CDR3 is also encoded by other DNA sequences in this sample. The genes are TRBV27 and TRBJ2-1, with 9 bases that match TRBD2. This CDR3 contains 14 residues. Germline CDR1 is MNHEY and CDR2 is SMNVEV (reference sequence). V lost 6 bases to trimming and J lost 3 bases; unmatched junction nucleotides: 3. CDR3 residues: CASSGTSSYNEQFF. The CDR3 DNA sequence: TGTGCCAGCAGCGGGACTAGCAGCTACAATGAGCAGTTCTTC.

The chain links TRBV28 to TRBJ2-6, with 8 bases identical to TRBD1. V gave up 5 bases and J gave up 7 bases; unmatched junction bases: 7. Germline CDR1 MDHEN, CDR2 SYDVKM. CDR3 length equals 15 residues. The DNA of the CDR3 is TGTGCCAGCAGTCTTGGACAGGGTCGAGCCAACGTCCTGACTTTC. Encoded protein: CASSLGQGRANVLTF.